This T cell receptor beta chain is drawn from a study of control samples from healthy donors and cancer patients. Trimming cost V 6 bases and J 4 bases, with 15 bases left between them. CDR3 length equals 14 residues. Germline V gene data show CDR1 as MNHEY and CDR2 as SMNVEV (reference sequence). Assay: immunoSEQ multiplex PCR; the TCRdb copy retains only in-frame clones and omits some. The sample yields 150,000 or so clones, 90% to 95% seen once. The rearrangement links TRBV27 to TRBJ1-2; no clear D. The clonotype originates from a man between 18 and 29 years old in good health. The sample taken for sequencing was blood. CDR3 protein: CASSPIRSSYGYTF. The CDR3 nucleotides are TGTGCCAGCAGCCCTATAAGGTCTAGCTATGGCTACACCTTC.